The next 10 T cell receptor beta chains were all read from a single sample in a study of blood T cell dynamics during melanoma immunotherapy. Stated time point: pre-treatment baseline. Data came from immunoSEQ multiplex PCR; TCRdb stores just in-frame clones and leaves some out. There are about 10,000 clones in the sample; 83% occur only once, and about 18% lies in the top ten. The sample consisted of blood, taken from a patient treated with checkpoint blockade. The receptors were sampled from a human donor with melanoma.

This chain uses TRBV7-9 with TRBJ1-2; no reliable D call. Germline loops: CDR1 SEHNR, CDR2 FQNEAQ (reference sequence). Trimming shortened V by 5 bases and J by 0 bases, and 13 bases separated the two germline ends. The CDR3 has 15 amino acids. The CDR3: CASSPTPFTNYGYTF. Here the CDR3 DNA reads TGTGCCAGCAGCCCGACACCTTTTACTAACTATGGCTACACCTTC.

Only a few counts were recorded for this clone. The V and J genes are TRBV6-6 and TRBJ2-3; no definite D call. Germline CDR1 reads MNHNY; CDR2 reads SVGAGI (reference sequence). V shed 5 bases and J shed 0 bases, with 15 bases lying between them. The CDR3 extends over 16 amino acids. CDR3 sequence reads: CASSPGVGASTDTQYF. Here the CDR3 DNA reads TGTGCCAGCAGTCCCGGAGTAGGTGCCAGCACAGATACGCAGTATTTT.

V gene TRBV19 combines with J gene TRBJ1-5; 7 bases map to TRBD1. V was pared by 3 bases and J by 0 bases, with 11 bases of the junction left unmatched. The CDR3 contains 18 residues. Germline loops: CDR1 LNHDA, CDR2 SQIVND (reference sequence). This chain's CDR3 is CASSIEGALFYSNQPQHF. The CDR3 nucleotides read TGTGCCAGTAGTATCGAGGGGGCCCTATTTTATAGCAATCAGCCCCAGCATTTT.

The V gene is TRBV5-1, the J gene TRBJ2-3; TRBD1 matches at 7 bases. The CDR3 spans 14 residues. V was pared by 4 bases and J by 4 bases, with 6 bases of the junction left unmatched. Looked up from germline, CDR1 is SGHRS and CDR2 is YFSETQ. This CDR3 reads CASSAATGADTQYF. The CDR3 DNA reads as TGCGCCAGCAGCGCAGCTACAGGGGCAGATACGCAGTATTTT. The full variable domain, its missing parts supplied by reference TRBV5-1 and TRBJ2-3, is KAGVTQTPRYLIKTRGQQVTLSCSPISGHRSVSWYQQTPGQGLQFLFEYFSETQRNKGNFPGRFSGRQFSNSRSEMNVSTLELGDSALYLCASSAATGADTQYFGPGTRLTVL.

In its sample, this clone was seen a few times. The chain has TRBV9 and TRBJ1-6; D gene uncertain. CDR3 length equals 13 residues. The V gene's germline CDR1 is SGDLS and CDR2 YYNGEE. V was trimmed by 3 bases and J by 5 bases, leaving 6 bases between them. CDR3 residues: CASSARDNSPLHF. Here the CDR3 DNA reads TGTGCCAGCAGCGCGAGGGATAATTCACCCCTCCACTTT. Filled out from reference TRBV9 and TRBJ1-6, the complete variable domain reads DSGVTQTPKHLITATGQRVTLRCSPRSGDLSVYWYQQSLDQGLQFLIQYYNGEERAKGNILERFSAQQFPDLHSELNLSSLELGDSALYFCASSARDNSPLHFGNGTRLTVT.

This clone was found once. Here the CDR3 reads CASSEGLGGKYNEQFF. The CDR3 coding sequence is TGCGCCAGCAGTGAGGGGCTGGGGGGGAAATACAATGAGCAGTTCTTC. This rearrangement joins TRBV10-1 to TRBJ2-1; 7 positions agree with TRBD2. The CDR3 has 16 amino acids. Germline V gene lookup returns CDR1 WNHNN and CDR2 SYGVQD (reference sequence). Losses at the gene ends were 2 bases for V and 4 bases for J; bases not matched to a gene: 8.

The chain is built from TRBV2 and TRBJ2-5; 12 bases agree with TRBD2. Per germline, CDR1 SNHLY and CDR2 FYNNEI. Trimming removed 5 bases from V and 4 bases from J; junction bases left unmatched: 8. The CDR3 runs 16 residues. The CDR3 DNA follows: TGTGCCAGCAGTTCGACTAGCGGGGGCCGAGGAGAGACCCAGTACTTC. It yields the protein CASSSTSGGRGETQYF. The entire variable domain, with the rest obtained from reference TRBV2 and TRBJ2-5, is as follows: EPEVTQTPSHQVTQMGQEVILRCVPISNHLYFYWYRQILGQKVEFLVSFYNNEISEKSEIFDDQFSVERPDGSNFTLKIRSTKLEDSAMYFCASSSTSGGRGETQYFGPGTRLLVL.

V is TRBV19 and J is TRBJ2-1; 7 nucleotides line up with TRBD2. Germline lookup yields CDR1 LNHDA and CDR2 SQIVND (reference sequence). J was trimmed by 4 bases and V by 3 bases; bases with no gene match: 9. The CDR3 is made up of 16 amino acids. The CDR3 nucleotides are TGTGCCAGTAGTATGAGAAATTGGGGGGGTTACAATGAGCAGTTCTTC. Translation: CASSMRNWGGYNEQFF. Looking up the rest from reference TRBV19 and TRBJ2-1 gives the full variable domain: DGGITQSPKYLFRKEGQNVTLSCEQNLNHDAMYWYRQDPGQGLRLIYYSQIVNDFQKGDIAEGYSVSREKKESFPLTVTSAQKNPTAFYLCASSMRNWGGYNEQFFGPGTRLTVL.

This chain links TRBV19 with TRBJ2-1; a possible D gene is TRBD1 (6 bases). This CDR3 contains 16 residues. Germline V gene data show CDR1 as LNHDA and CDR2 as SQIVND (reference sequence). Trimming took 6 bases from V and 0 from J, leaving 15 bases between them. CDR3 in amino acids: CASSHGDKRSYNEQFF. CDR3 in DNA: TGTGCCAGTAGCCACGGGGACAAGCGCTCCTACAATGAGCAGTTCTTC.

The sample holds a few counts of this clone. V gene TRBV19 combines with J gene TRBJ1-2; D is unclear. The germline gives CDR1 LNHDA, CDR2 SQIVND (reference sequence). CDR3 length: 13 amino acids. Trimming took 6 bases from V and 8 from J, leaving 16 bases between them. The CDR3 sequence is CASRPFSGWGYTF. The CDR3, as DNA: TGTGCCAGTAGGCCCTTTTCCGGTTGGGGCTACACCTTC.